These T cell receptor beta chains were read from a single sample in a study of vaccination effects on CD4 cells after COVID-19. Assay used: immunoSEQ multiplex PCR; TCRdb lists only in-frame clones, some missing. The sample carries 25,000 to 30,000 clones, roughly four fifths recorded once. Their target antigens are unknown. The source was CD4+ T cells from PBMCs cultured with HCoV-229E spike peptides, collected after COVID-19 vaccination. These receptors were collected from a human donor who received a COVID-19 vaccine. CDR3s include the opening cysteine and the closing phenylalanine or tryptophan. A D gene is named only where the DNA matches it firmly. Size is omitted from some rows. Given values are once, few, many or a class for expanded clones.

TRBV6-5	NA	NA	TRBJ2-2	CASRRGNTGELFF	TGTGCCAGCCGTCGTGGAAACACCGGGGAGCTGTTTTTT
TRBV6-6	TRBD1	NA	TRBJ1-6	CASTVTGGYSPLHF	TGTGCCAGCACCGTGACAGGGGGCTATTCACCCCTCCACTTT
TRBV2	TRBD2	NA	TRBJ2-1	CASRPTSGTYNEQFF	TGTGCCAGCAGGCCGACTAGCGGGACTTACAATGAGCAGTTCTTC
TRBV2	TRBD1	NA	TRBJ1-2	CASSEGQGRGLYGYTF	TGTGCCAGCAGTGAAGGACAGGGACGGGGCCTCTATGGCTACACCTTC
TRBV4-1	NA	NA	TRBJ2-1	CASSQGLLNNEQFF	TGCGCCAGCAGCCAAGGTCTTTTGAACAATGAGCAGTTCTTC
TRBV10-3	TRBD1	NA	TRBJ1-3	CAITVGQGSGNTIYF	TGTGCCATCACTGTTGGACAGGGCTCTGGAAACACCATATATTTT
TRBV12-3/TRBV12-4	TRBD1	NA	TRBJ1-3	CASNDRAGNTIYF	TGTGCCAGCAACGACAGGGCTGGAAACACCATATATTTT
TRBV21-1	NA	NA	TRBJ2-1	CASANTGKTYNEQFF	TGTGCCAGCGCCAATACAGGGAAAACTTACAATGAGCAGTTCTTC
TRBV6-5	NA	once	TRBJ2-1	CASSRAGATYNEQFF	TGTGCCAGCAGTAGGGCGGGCGCGACCTACAATGAGCAGTTCTTC
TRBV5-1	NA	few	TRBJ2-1	CASSLAEDSVNEQFF	TGCGCCAGCAGCTTGGCCGAGGATTCGGTCAATGAGCAGTTCTTC
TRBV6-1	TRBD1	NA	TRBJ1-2	CASSESGQGFYTF	TGTGCCAGCAGTGAGTCGGGACAGGGCTTCTACACCTTC
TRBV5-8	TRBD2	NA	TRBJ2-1	CASSLAVSGIGEQFF	TGTGCCAGCAGCTTGGCTGTTAGCGGGATAGGTGAGCAGTTCTTC
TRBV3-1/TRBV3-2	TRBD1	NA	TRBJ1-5	CASSYGQGDQPQHF	TGTGCCAGCAGCTACGGACAGGGGGATCAGCCCCAGCATTTT
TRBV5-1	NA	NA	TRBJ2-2	CASSLEGGGVTGELFF	TGCGCCAGCAGCTTGGAGGGGGGAGGTGTCACCGGGGAGCTGTTTTTT